This paragraph reports one T cell receptor beta chain. This CDR3 has 14 residues. Deletions cut 0 bases from V and 0 bases from J, with 3 bases between. Germline V gene lookup returns CDR1 LGHDT and CDR2 YNNKEL (reference sequence). Libraries were prepared by immunoSEQ multiplex PCR; TCRdb keeps only in-frame clonotypes and omits some of them. The table shows about 160,000 clones, with about 90% occurring only once. This specimen belongs to a study of control samples from healthy donors and cancer patients. The sample was blood. The gene calls are TRBV3-1 (or the pseudogene TRBV3-2) and TRBJ1-3; D gene unclear. The TCR originated in a young man in good health. The DNA of the CDR3 is TGTGCCAGCAGCCAAGACTTCTCTGGAAACACCATATATTTT. This encodes CASSQDFSGNTIYF.